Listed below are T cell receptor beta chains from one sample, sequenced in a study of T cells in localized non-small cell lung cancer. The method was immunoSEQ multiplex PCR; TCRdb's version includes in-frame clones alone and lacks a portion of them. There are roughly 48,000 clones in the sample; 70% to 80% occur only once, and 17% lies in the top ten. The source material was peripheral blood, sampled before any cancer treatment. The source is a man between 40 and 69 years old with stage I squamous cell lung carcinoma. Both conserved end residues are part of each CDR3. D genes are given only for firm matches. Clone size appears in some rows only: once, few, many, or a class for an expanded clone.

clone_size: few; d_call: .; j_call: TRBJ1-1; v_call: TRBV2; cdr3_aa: CASNLGMNTEAFF; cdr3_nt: TGTGCCAGCAATCTGGGAATGAACACTGAAGCTTTCTTT
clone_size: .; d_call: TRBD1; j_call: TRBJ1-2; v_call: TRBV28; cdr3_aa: CASSLGTAFSYTF; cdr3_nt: TGTGCCAGCAGCTTAGGGACAGCCTTTAGCTACACCTTC
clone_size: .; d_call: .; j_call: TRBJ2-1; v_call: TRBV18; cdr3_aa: CASSAPGGDSLYNEQFF; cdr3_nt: TGTGCCAGCTCCGCGCCCGGAGGGGACAGCCTTTACAATGAGCAGTTCTTC
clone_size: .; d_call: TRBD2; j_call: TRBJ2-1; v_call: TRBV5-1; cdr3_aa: CASSLMGLAVTGEQFF; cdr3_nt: TGCGCCAGCAGCTTGATGGGACTAGCAGTCACCGGTGAGCAGTTCTTC
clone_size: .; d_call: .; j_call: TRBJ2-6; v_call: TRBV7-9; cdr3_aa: CASSHGRFSGANVLTF; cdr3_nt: TGTGCCAGCAGCCACGGACGATTCTCTGGGGCCAACGTCCTGACTTTC
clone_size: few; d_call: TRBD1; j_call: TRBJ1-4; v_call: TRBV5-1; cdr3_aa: CASSLGQINEKLFF; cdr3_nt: TGCGCCAGCAGCCTGGGACAGATTAATGAAAAACTGTTTTTT
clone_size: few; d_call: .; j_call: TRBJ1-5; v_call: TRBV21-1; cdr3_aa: CASSFDSSNQPQHF; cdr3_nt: TGTGCCAGCAGTTTCGACAGTAGCAATCAGCCCCAGCATTTT
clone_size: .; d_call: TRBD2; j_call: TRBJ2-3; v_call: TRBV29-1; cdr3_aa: CSGEGQYF; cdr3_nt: TGCAGCGGGGAGGGGCAGTATTTT
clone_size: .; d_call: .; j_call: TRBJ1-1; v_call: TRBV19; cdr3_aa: CASSIGHSQNTEAFF; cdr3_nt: TGTGCCAGTAGTATCGGACACTCTCAGAACACTGAAGCTTTCTTT
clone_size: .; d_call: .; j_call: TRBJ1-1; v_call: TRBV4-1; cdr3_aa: CASSPLGGPTEAFF; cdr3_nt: TGCGCCAGCAGTCCCCTCGGGGGGCCGACTGAAGCTTTCTTT
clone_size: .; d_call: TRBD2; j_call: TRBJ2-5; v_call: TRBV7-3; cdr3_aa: CASSPGRRGGRETQYF; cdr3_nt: TGTGCCAGCAGTCCAGGGCGACGGGGGGGCCGAGAGACCCAGTACTTC
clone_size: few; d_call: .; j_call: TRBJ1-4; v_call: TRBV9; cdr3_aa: CASSPRDATNEKLFF; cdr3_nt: TGTGCCAGCAGCCCTAGAGACGCAACTAATGAAAAACTGTTTTTT
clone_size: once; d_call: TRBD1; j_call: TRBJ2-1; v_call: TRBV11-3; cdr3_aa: CASSVRQGPEFF; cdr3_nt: TGTGCCAGCAGCGTAAGACAGGGCCCTGAGTTCTTC
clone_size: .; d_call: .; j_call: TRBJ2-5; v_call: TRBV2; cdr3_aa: CASSLAGRQETQYF; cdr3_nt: TGTGCCAGCAGTTTGGCAGGGCGGCAAGAGACCCAGTACTTC
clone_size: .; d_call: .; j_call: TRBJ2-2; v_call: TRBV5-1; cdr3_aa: CASHTTPGQSGELFF; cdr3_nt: TGCGCCAGCCATACAACTCCGGGCCAGTCCGGGGAGCTGTTTTTT
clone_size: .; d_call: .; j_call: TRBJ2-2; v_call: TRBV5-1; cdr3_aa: CASREGTGELFF; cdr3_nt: TGCGCCAGCAGAGAGGGGACCGGGGAGCTGTTTTTT
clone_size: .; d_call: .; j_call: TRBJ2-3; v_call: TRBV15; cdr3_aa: CATSRDLSGDNTQYF; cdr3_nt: TGTGCCACCAGCAGAGATCTATCCGGGGATAATACGCAGTATTTT
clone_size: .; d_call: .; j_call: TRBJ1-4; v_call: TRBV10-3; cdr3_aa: CAMRPAHEGKLFF; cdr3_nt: TGTGCCATGCGCCCTGCCCATGAGGGAAAACTGTTTTTT
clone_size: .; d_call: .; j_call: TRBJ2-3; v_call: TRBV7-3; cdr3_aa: CASTSGALPTDTQYF; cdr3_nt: TGTGCCAGCACATCCGGGGCTCTCCCCACAGATACGCAGTATTTT
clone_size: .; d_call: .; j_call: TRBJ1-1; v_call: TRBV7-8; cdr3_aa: CASSLYSGLRWVDTEAFF; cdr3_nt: TGTGCCAGCAGCTTATACTCCGGGCTCCGATGGGTGGACACTGAAGCTTTCTTT
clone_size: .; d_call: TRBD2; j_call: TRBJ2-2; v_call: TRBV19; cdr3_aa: CASRGEGNTGELFF; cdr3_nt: TGTGCCAGTAGGGGGGAGGGAAACACCGGGGAGCTGTTTTTT
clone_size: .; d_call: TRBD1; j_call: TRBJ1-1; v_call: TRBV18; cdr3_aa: CASSPGQTMNTEAFF; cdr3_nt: TGTGCCAGCTCACCGGGACAGACAATGAACACTGAAGCTTTCTTT
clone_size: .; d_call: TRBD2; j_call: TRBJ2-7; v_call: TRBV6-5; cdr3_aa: CASRSGGAYEQYF; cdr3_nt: TGTGCCAGCAGGAGCGGGGGGGCCTACGAGCAGTACTTC
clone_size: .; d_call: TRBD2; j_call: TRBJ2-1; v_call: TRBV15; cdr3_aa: CATSRDGAAGTSGSGLKQFF; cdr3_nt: TGTGCCACCAGCAGAGATGGGGCCGCAGGGACTAGCGGTTCCGGATTGAAGCAGTTCTTC
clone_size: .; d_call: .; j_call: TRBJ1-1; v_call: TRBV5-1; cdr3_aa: CASSPGFESMNTEAFF; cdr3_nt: TGCGCCAGCTCTCCAGGGTTTGAATCTATGAACACTGAAGCTTTCTTT
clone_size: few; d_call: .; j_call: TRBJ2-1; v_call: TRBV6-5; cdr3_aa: CASSSEYRAANEQFF; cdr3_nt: TGTGCCAGCAGTTCGGAATACCGGGCGGCGAATGAGCAGTTCTTC
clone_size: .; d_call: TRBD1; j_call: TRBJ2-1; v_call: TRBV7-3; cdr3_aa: CASSFSGQGSDEQFF; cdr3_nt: TGTGCCAGCAGCTTTTCGGGACAGGGATCGGATGAGCAGTTCTTC
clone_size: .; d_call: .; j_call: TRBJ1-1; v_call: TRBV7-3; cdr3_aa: CASSSLTTGNTEAFF; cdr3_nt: TGTGCCAGCAGCTCCCTCACCACAGGGAACACTGAAGCTTTCTTT
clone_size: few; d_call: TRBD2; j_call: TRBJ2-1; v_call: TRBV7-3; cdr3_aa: CASSSNPGLDAFF; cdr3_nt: TGTGCCAGCAGCTCCAACCCGGGACTAGATGCGTTCTTC
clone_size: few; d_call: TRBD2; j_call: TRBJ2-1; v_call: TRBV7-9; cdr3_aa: CASSYTSANNEQFF; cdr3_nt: TGTGCCAGCAGCTACACTAGCGCCAACAATGAGCAGTTCTTC
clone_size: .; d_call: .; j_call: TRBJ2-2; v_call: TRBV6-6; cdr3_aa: CASSVDFSGELFF; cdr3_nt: TGTGCCAGCAGTGTCGATTTCTCCGGGGAGCTGTTTTTT
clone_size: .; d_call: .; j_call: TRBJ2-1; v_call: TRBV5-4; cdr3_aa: CASSLVGVGEQFF; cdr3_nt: TGTGCCAGCAGCTTGGTGGGGGTTGGTGAGCAGTTCTTC
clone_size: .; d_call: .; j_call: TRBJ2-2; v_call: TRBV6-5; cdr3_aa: CASSYVRGTGELFF; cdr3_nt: TGTGCCAGCAGTTACGTCCGGGGCACCGGGGAGCTGTTTTTT
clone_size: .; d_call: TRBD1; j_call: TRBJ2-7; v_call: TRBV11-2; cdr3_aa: CASSRQTPTGGGWREQYF; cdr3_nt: TGTGCCAGCAGCCGACAGACTCCGACAGGGGGCGGTTGGAGGGAGCAGTACTTC
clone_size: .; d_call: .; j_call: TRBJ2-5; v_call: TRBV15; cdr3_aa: CATSRDPQETQYF; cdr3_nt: TGTGCCACCAGCAGAGATCCCCAAGAGACCCAGTACTTC
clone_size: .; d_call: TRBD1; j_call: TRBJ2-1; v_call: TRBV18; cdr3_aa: CASSPYLTGGLDGNEQFF; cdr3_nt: TGTGCCAGCTCCCCCTACCTGACAGGGGGCCTAGATGGCAATGAGCAGTTCTTC
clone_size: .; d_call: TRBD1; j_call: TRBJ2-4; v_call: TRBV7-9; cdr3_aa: CASSLVRTGVTKNIQYF; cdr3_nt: TGTGCCAGCAGCTTAGTTAGGACAGGGGTAACCAAAAACATTCAGTACTTC